The 28 T cell receptor beta chains presented below share a single source sample, sequenced in a study of beta chain features in type 1 diabetes. Every isolated RNA sample was fully reverse transcribed, so sequencing captured expressed TCRB transcripts. Sequenced by immunoSEQ multiplex PCR; TCRdb stores in-frame clones only, minus some. Among about 650,000 clones, around an eighth were seen once, and the ten largest hold more than 0.095%. These receptors have no known antigen. Findings of the study overall: There was a moderate but significant shortening of TCRB CDR3s in all four CD4+ subsets of Type 1 diabetes patients.

The source material was naive CD4+ T cells from blood. The receptors come from a man under 40 with type 1 diabetes.

This clone showed up just a few times. This rearrangement joins TRBV5-6 to TRBJ1-1; D not resolved. Germline CDR1 is SGHDT and CDR2 is YYEEEE. V lost 0 bases, J lost 10 bases, and 7 bases lay in between. The CDR3 runs 11 residues. The CDR3 DNA follows: TGTGCCAGCAGCTTGGCTGGTAGAGCTTTCTTT. It codes for CASSLAGRAFF.

The CDR3, as DNA: TGTGCCAGCAGAGACCCTGGGACAGAGGAAAAACTGTTTTTT. It encodes CASRDPGTEEKLFF. The V call is TRBV6-5, the J call TRBJ1-4; TRBD1 matches 7 bases. This CDR3 has 14 residues. V lost 6 bases to trimming and J lost 8 bases; unmatched junction nucleotides: 9. CDR1 and CDR2 from the germline V gene are MNHEY and SVGAGI.

This clone was counted a few times. V is TRBV19 and J is TRBJ2-1; possible D gene TRBD1, 6 bases. Germline V gives CDR1 LNHDA, CDR2 SQIVND (reference sequence). This CDR3 contains 15 residues. The germline V and J ends were trimmed by 7 bases and 8 bases, with 21 bases remaining between them. CDR3 sequence reads: CASIQGPSFSYEQFF. The CDR3 bases are TGTGCCAGTATACAGGGCCCCTCGTTCTCTTATGAGCAGTTCTTC.

This clone was seen more than once but under ten times. This sequence joins TRBV7-2 and TRBJ1-3, with D tentatively TRBD1 (5 bases). This CDR3 contains 15 residues. Trimming left V 5 bases short and J 3 bases short, with 14 bases between. Germline V CDR1 and CDR2: SGHTA, FQGNSA. The CDR3 loop is CASSQPGQYGNTIYF. In DNA, the CDR3 is TGTGCCAGCAGCCAACCAGGGCAGTATGGAAACACCATATATTTT.

The V and J genes are TRBV14 and TRBJ2-1; 11 bases are a match to TRBD1. CDR1 is SGHDN and CDR2 is FVKESK in the germline V gene. Losses at the gene ends were 3 bases for V and 8 bases for J; bases not matched to a gene: 9. There are 16 residues in the CDR3. The CDR3 sequence: CASSQPLGTGGHEQFF. The CDR3 coding sequence is TGTGCCAGCAGCCAGCCCCTAGGGACAGGGGGTCATGAGCAGTTCTTC.

The J gene is TRBJ2-5, the V gene TRBV27; maybe TRBD1 (5 bases). This CDR3 has 14 amino acids. V lost 1 base, J lost 5 bases, and 11 bases lay in between. Germline-derived CDR1 and CDR2 are MNHEY and SMNVEV (reference sequence). The DNA of the CDR3 is TGTGCCAGCAGTTTATATGAAGGGGTGGAGACCCAGTACTTC. It translates to CASSLYEGVETQYF.

This chain joins TRBV7-2 and TRBJ2-7, with no clear D. The CDR3 extends over 15 amino acids. V dropped 5 bases and J dropped 0 bases, with 14 bases sitting between them. Germline V CDR1 and CDR2: SGHTA, FQGNSA. The CDR3 DNA reads as TGTGCCAGCAGCACCCGAGAACGCCGCTCCTACGAGCAGTACTTC. The encoded protein is CASSTRERRSYEQYF.

The chain has TRBV18 and TRBJ2-5, with TRBD1 matching 9 bases. The V gene end was trimmed by 1 base and the J gene end by 4 bases; junction bases not matched to a gene: 7. Germline V gene lookup returns CDR1 KGHSH and CDR2 LQKENI. The CDR3 has 16 residues. The CDR3 DNA is TGTGCCAGCTCACCACGGACAGGGGACAGCGGAGAGACCCAGTACTTC. It encodes CASSPRTGDSGETQYF.

J is TRBJ2-5 and V is TRBV27; D is possibly TRBD1 (6 bases). Germline V gives CDR1 MNHEY, CDR2 SMNVEV (reference sequence). The CDR3 spans 15 residues. The V gene lost 0 bases and the J gene lost 0 bases, with 8 bases spanning the gap. CDR3 amino acids: CASSLSRGYQETQYF. The CDR3, as DNA: TGTGCCAGCAGTTTATCCAGGGGCTACCAAGAGACCCAGTACTTC.

This clone was detected only a few times. Different DNA sequences within this sample yield the same CDR3. The chain employs TRBV5-1 and TRBJ2-7, with no clear D. V lost 1 base to trimming and J lost 0 bases, with 8 bases between them. The CDR3 is 14 residues long. Germline-derived CDR1 and CDR2 are SGHRS and YFSETQ. CDR3 DNA: TGCGCCAGCAGCTTGCGAACGCGCTCCTACGAGCAGTACTTC. This sequence encodes CASSLRTRSYEQYF.

This clone has a handful of counts. Other nucleotide sequences in the sample specify the same CDR3. The chain recombines TRBV7-9 with TRBJ1-4; 9 nucleotides align to TRBD1. The CDR3 is made up of 14 amino acids. The trim removed 4 bases at V and 7 bases at J, leaving 4 bases unmatched. Per the germline V gene, CDR1 is SEHNR and CDR2 is FQNEAQ (reference sequence). The CDR3 DNA reads as TGTGCCAGCAGCTCTGGACAGGGGAGTGAAAAACTGTTTTTT. Its protein is CASSSGQGSEKLFF. Looking up the rest from reference TRBV7-9 and TRBJ1-4 gives the full variable domain: DTGVSQNPRHKITKRGQNVTFRCDPISEHNRLYWYRQTLGQGPEFLTYFQNEAQLEKSRLLSDRFSAERPKGSFSTLEIQRTEQGDSAMYLCASSSGQGSEKLFFGSGTQLSVL.

This chain connects TRBV7-2 to TRBJ1-6; possibly TRBD1 for D (5 bases). CDR1 and CDR2 from the germline V gene are SGHTA and FQGNSA. The CDR3 runs to 17 residues. Trimming left V 4 bases short and J 7 bases short, with 20 bases between. The CDR3 nucleotides read TGTGCCAGCAGCTCCCGTGGTAGCCCCGGGGGGAATTCACCCCTCCACTTT. Translation gives CASSSRGSPGGNSPLHF.

The table lists this clone with a few counts. The V gene is TRBV28, the J gene TRBJ1-5; D may be TRBD1 (6 bases). Germline V gene sequence: CDR1 MDHEN, CDR2 SYDVKM. Trimming left V 5 bases short and J 5 bases short, with 7 bases between. The CDR3 extends over 12 amino acids. CDR3 bases: TGTGCCAGCAGTGGGGGGCATCAGCCCCAGCATTTT. It codes for CASSGGHQPQHF.

This chain links TRBV28 with TRBJ2-5; the D call may be TRBD1 or TRBD2 (5 bases each). Germline CDR1 reads MDHEN; CDR2 reads SYDVKM. V was trimmed by 6 bases and J by 2 bases, leaving 10 bases between them. The CDR3 sequence is 13 residues long. Written as DNA, the CDR3 is TGTGCCAGCAGCCAGGGACCACAAGAGACCCAGTACTTC. Protein sequence: CASSQGPQETQYF.

The V call is TRBV7-3, the J call TRBJ2-2; 8 nucleotides agree with TRBD1. CDR3 size: 15 residues. With V trimmed by 8 bases and J by 1 base, 6 bases remained unmatched. CDR1 SGHTA and CDR2 FQGTGA come from the germline V gene. CDR3 protein: CASGRTGMNTGELFF. The DNA for the CDR3 is TGTGCCAGCGGTCGGACAGGGATGAACACCGGGGAGCTGTTTTTT.

This clone has more than one count but fewer than ten. In nucleotides, the CDR3 is TGTGCCAGCAGCTCTGCGCGGGGGTCCTACGAGCAGTACTTC. This translates into CASSSARGSYEQYF. The chain joins TRBV7-6 to TRBJ2-7; TRBD2 agrees at 7 bases. This CDR3 is 14 amino acids long. J was trimmed by 1 base and V by 4 bases; bases with no gene match: 4. Germline values: CDR1 SGHVS, CDR2 FNYEAQ.

The rearrangement uses TRBV5-1 and TRBJ2-2; no definite D call. The V and J ends lost 0 bases and 1 base respectively, with 7 bases between them. The length of the CDR3 is 15 residues. Germline V gives CDR1 SGHRS, CDR2 YFSETQ. In nucleotides, the CDR3 is TGCGCCAGCAGCTTGGGCGCAGGGAACACCGGGGAGCTGTTTTTT. This gives the protein CASSLGAGNTGELFF.

This clone was counted a few times. CDR3 sequence reads: CASSKAGKDEQYF. The CDR3 region has the DNA TGTGCCAGCAGCAAAGCAGGGAAAGACGAGCAGTACTTC. V is TRBV7-2 and J is TRBJ2-7, with D possibly matching TRBD1 (5 bases). The CDR3 has 13 residues. Germline CDR1 reads SGHTA; CDR2 reads FQGNSA. The V and J ends lost 5 bases and 5 bases respectively, with 13 bases between them.

A few counts support this clone. The rearrangement links TRBV7-2 to TRBJ2-7, with D uncertain. The CDR3 has 16 residues. V lost 4 bases to trimming and J lost 0 bases, with 16 bases between them. Per germline, CDR1 SGHTA and CDR2 FQGNSA. DNA for the CDR3: TGTGCCAGCAGCTCGTATGCCGGTCAGAGCTCCTACGAGCAGTACTTC. It codes for CASSSYAGQSSYEQYF.

V usage is TRBV5-6 and J usage is TRBJ1-2; 9 bases agree with TRBD1. This CDR3 is built from 15 residues. Germline V gene data show CDR1 as SGHDT and CDR2 as YYEEEE. Trimming cost V 2 bases and J 4 bases; bases outside gene matches: 6. The CDR3 here is CASSFGTGYSYGYTF. The DNA for the CDR3 is TGTGCCAGCAGCTTTGGGACAGGGTATTCCTATGGCTACACCTTC.

This clone has just a few counts. The genes are TRBV19 and TRBJ1-2; tentatively, D is TRBD1 (6 bases). V lost 8 bases, J lost 5 bases, and 24 bases lay in between. This CDR3 has 16 residues. The germline gives CDR1 LNHDA, CDR2 SQIVND (reference sequence). CDR3 sequence: CASRSDRRDGVYGYTF. The CDR3 DNA is TGTGCCAGTCGGAGCGACAGGCGAGATGGGGTTTATGGCTACACCTTC.

The CDR3 reads CASSSGGVTNTEAFF. The DNA for the CDR3 is TGTGCCAGCAGCTCTGGTGGCGTAACGAACACTGAAGCTTTCTTT. The chain employs TRBV7-2 and TRBJ1-1; D uncertain. Trimming shortened V by 4 bases and J by 1 base, and 13 bases separated the two germline ends. The germline CDR1 and CDR2 sequences are SGHTA and FQGNSA. CDR3 length: 15 residues.

V and J are TRBV5-4 and TRBJ2-7; 10 bases match TRBD2. The CDR3 spans 16 residues. V was pared by 4 bases and J by 0 bases, with 7 bases of the junction left unmatched. Germline V gives CDR1 SGHNT, CDR2 YYREEE (reference sequence). The CDR3 DNA is TGTGCCAGCAGCCTACGGACTAGCGGAAGCTCCTACGAGCAGTACTTC. Protein product: CASSLRTSGSSYEQYF.

V usage is TRBV27 and J usage is TRBJ2-4; perhaps TRBD2 as D (6 bases). Trimming removed 6 bases at V and 3 bases at J, with 18 bases between. Germline V gene lookup returns CDR1 MNHEY and CDR2 SMNVEV (reference sequence). The CDR3 has 16 residues. CDR3 in amino acids: CASRTGTVGSKNIQYF. The CDR3 DNA sequence: TGTGCCAGCAGGACCGGGACTGTCGGAAGCAAAAACATTCAGTACTTC.

CDR3 loop: CASSLVREDTQYF. CDR3 coding DNA: TGCGCCAGCAGCTTGGTTAGGGAAGATACGCAGTATTTT. The rearrangement joins TRBV5-1 to TRBJ2-3; D uncertain. This CDR3 region has 13 residues. Trimming cost V 0 bases and J 5 bases, with 7 bases left between them. Germline CDR1 SGHRS, CDR2 YFSETQ.

This clone was counted only a few times. This chain uses TRBV7-9 with TRBJ1-4; unclear D gene. This CDR3 has 14 residues. CDR1 and CDR2 (germline): SEHNR, FQNEAQ (reference sequence). Trimming removed 3 bases at V and 5 bases at J, with 10 bases between. CDR3 amino acids: CASSFTVSNEKLFF. CDR3 in DNA: TGTGCCAGCAGCTTTACAGTATCCAATGAAAAACTGTTTTTT.

The CDR3 here is CASRNGETQYF. The CDR3 nucleotides read TGTGCCAGCAGAAATGGGGAGACCCAGTACTTC. The rearrangement joins TRBV27 to TRBJ2-5; D gene uncertain. The germline V gene encodes CDR1 MNHEY and CDR2 SMNVEV (reference sequence). Trimming left V 6 bases short and J 5 bases short, with 7 bases between. The CDR3 extends over 11 amino acids.

This clone appeared a few times. V is TRBV6-5 and J is TRBJ2-7; possible D gene TRBD1, 5 bases. The germline V and J ends were trimmed by 5 bases and 0 bases, with 14 bases remaining between them. Germline assignment: CDR1 MNHEY and CDR2 SVGAGI. The CDR3 is made up of 15 amino acids. DNA of the CDR3: TGTGCCAGCAGTACGACAGTCCGCAGCTCCTACGAGCAGTACTTC. Its translation: CASSTTVRSSYEQYF.